The rows below give T cell receptor beta chains drawn from one sample of a study of CXCR3-negative and CXCR3-positive naive CD8 T cells. Each CDR3 protein gets one entry in TCRdb, which reprocessed the 5' RACE reads and gives no DNA. The sample has 84,000 or so distinct CDR3 sequences. Sequenced material: naive CXCR3+ CD8+ T cells from blood. Receptor source: a human donor in good health. Some clones in this sample may be carry-over from other donors' samples. Each CDR3 is given with its conserved first and last residue.

j_call: TRBJ2-1; v_call: TRBV25-1; cdr3_aa: CASSGGQGPSNEQFF
j_call: TRBJ2-1; v_call: TRBV18; cdr3_aa: CASSPTGTSVNEQFF
j_call: TRBJ1-3; v_call: TRBV4-1; cdr3_aa: CASSRVLTSGNTIYF
j_call: TRBJ2-1; v_call: TRBV15; cdr3_aa: CATSSGVGEQFF
j_call: TRBJ1-2; v_call: TRBV12-3/TRBV12-4; cdr3_aa: CASSLSLSYGYTF
j_call: TRBJ2-4; v_call: TRBV20-1; cdr3_aa: CSAPGQNGNIQYF
j_call: TRBJ2-5; v_call: TRBV28; cdr3_aa: CASSRDRGLETQYF
j_call: TRBJ2-2; v_call: TRBV29-1; cdr3_aa: CSVGVGATGELFF
j_call: TRBJ2-1; v_call: TRBV2; cdr3_aa: CASSEASGTYNEQFF
j_call: TRBJ2-2; v_call: TRBV7-6; cdr3_aa: CASSLVGTTANTGELFF
j_call: TRBJ2-7; v_call: TRBV27; cdr3_aa: CASSSVGTSGRSYEQYF
j_call: TRBJ1-1; v_call: TRBV11-2; cdr3_aa: CASSLDFGRGTEAFF
j_call: TRBJ2-3; v_call: TRBV10-3; cdr3_aa: CAISEDREIADTQYF
j_call: TRBJ1-2; v_call: TRBV4-1; cdr3_aa: CASSQEESPNYGYTF
j_call: TRBJ2-3; v_call: TRBV29-1; cdr3_aa: CSVEWEREGPDTQYF
j_call: TRBJ2-7; v_call: TRBV20-1; cdr3_aa: CSASGSPSSYEQYF
j_call: TRBJ1-5; v_call: TRBV30; cdr3_aa: CAWGEEHYSNQPQHF
j_call: TRBJ2-7; v_call: TRBV7-6; cdr3_aa: CASSSSGTGEYEQYF
j_call: TRBJ2-5; v_call: TRBV5-1; cdr3_aa: CASSLSGGTQETQYF
j_call: TRBJ2-7; v_call: TRBV9; cdr3_aa: CASSVGSVTYEQYF
j_call: TRBJ2-7; v_call: TRBV2; cdr3_aa: CASSDLDSGSYEQYF
j_call: TRBJ2-5; v_call: TRBV6-6; cdr3_aa: CASRSHREDQEAQYF
j_call: TRBJ1-1; v_call: TRBV29-1; cdr3_aa: CSAQDRGNFEAFF
j_call: TRBJ2-5; v_call: TRBV5-1; cdr3_aa: CASSPGEGTETQYF
j_call: TRBJ2-5; v_call: TRBV12-3/TRBV12-4; cdr3_aa: CASSFVAGEYQETQYF
j_call: TRBJ2-1; v_call: TRBV6-1; cdr3_aa: CASSEAGGTGGNEQFF
j_call: TRBJ2-1; v_call: TRBV4-1; cdr3_aa: CASSRIQPDPSSYNEQFF
j_call: TRBJ2-3; v_call: TRBV27; cdr3_aa: CASSLGKTQYF
j_call: TRBJ1-5; v_call: TRBV20-1; cdr3_aa: CSATHSGTGSQPQHF
j_call: TRBJ2-7; v_call: TRBV6-2/TRBV6-3; cdr3_aa: CASSQLGEQYF
j_call: TRBJ2-1; v_call: TRBV5-6; cdr3_aa: CASSLLPSADEQFF
j_call: TRBJ2-1; v_call: TRBV5-4; cdr3_aa: CASSQGQVIEQFF
j_call: TRBJ1-1; v_call: TRBV15; cdr3_aa: CATSTRTGMNTEAFF
j_call: TRBJ1-2; v_call: TRBV12-3/TRBV12-4; cdr3_aa: CASSLRTDNYGYTF
j_call: TRBJ2-3; v_call: TRBV24-1; cdr3_aa: CATSRSTGHYPTDTQYF
j_call: TRBJ1-1; v_call: TRBV20-1; cdr3_aa: CSALFGEVTEAFF
j_call: TRBJ2-7; v_call: TRBV5-1; cdr3_aa: CASSLGGLPKDEQYF
j_call: TRBJ2-3; v_call: TRBV28; cdr3_aa: CASSFPGLAGVGDTQYF
j_call: TRBJ2-5; v_call: TRBV18; cdr3_aa: CASSPEEWAWETQYF
j_call: TRBJ2-1; v_call: TRBV5-1; cdr3_aa: CASQDGPSSYNEQFF
j_call: TRBJ2-1; v_call: TRBV14; cdr3_aa: CASSRRGGTYNEQFF
j_call: TRBJ1-1; v_call: TRBV7-2; cdr3_aa: CASSLAYGALNEAFF
j_call: TRBJ2-1; v_call: TRBV12-3/TRBV12-4; cdr3_aa: CASSFRENEQFF
j_call: TRBJ2-7; v_call: TRBV5-1; cdr3_aa: CASRLTAPNVSSYEQYF
j_call: TRBJ1-1; v_call: TRBV15; cdr3_aa: CATSRVTGEGAFF
j_call: TRBJ2-1; v_call: TRBV6-2/TRBV6-3; cdr3_aa: CASSYLRGVYNEQFF
j_call: TRBJ2-2; v_call: TRBV29-1; cdr3_aa: CSVVGTSGTGELFF
j_call: TRBJ2-3; v_call: TRBV28; cdr3_aa: CASSLIQSTDTQYF